Presented here are 9 T cell receptor beta chains from one specimen sequenced in a study of human CD8 memory T cell subsets. Early memory CD8+ T cells that were CCR7+ PD-1+ TIGIT+ with exhausted-like traits constituted the TPEX cells. It was UMI-labeled 5' RACE by which the TCR beta libraries were made. TCRdb reanalyzed the 5' RACE reads and collapses them to one entry per CDR3 protein, without DNA. The data show about 6,700 distinct CDR3 sequences, and the top ten clones hold roughly 25%. Material: CD8+ T cells from PBMCs. These TCRs come from a human donor in good health.

The genes are TRBV27 and TRBJ1-5; there is no DNA to check the TCRdb D call of TRBD1. This CDR3 region has 16 residues. Germline CDR1 MNHEY, CDR2 SMNVEV (reference sequence). The CDR3 sequence: CASSYGTGISNQPQHF.

The rearrangement uses TRBV4-1 and TRBJ2-1. Germline V lookup: CDR1 MGHRA, CDR2 YSYEKL. The CDR3 has 12 residues. The CDR3 is CASSRSGNEQFF.

The chain is built from TRBV7-9 and TRBJ1-5. CDR3 size: 15 residues. Germline values: CDR1 SEHNR, CDR2 FQNEAQ (reference sequence). The CDR3 is CASSSEMKANQPQHF.

The chain has TRBV7-9 and TRBJ1-4; without DNA, the TCRdb call of TRBD1 cannot be checked. The germline V gene encodes CDR1 SEHNR and CDR2 FQNEAQ (reference sequence). This CDR3 contains 14 residues. The CDR3 here is CASSRDSYNEKLFF. Drawing the rest from reference TRBV7-9 and TRBJ1-4, the complete variable domain is DTGVSQNPRHKITKRGQNVTFRCDPISEHNRLYWYRQTLGQGPEFLTYFQNEAQLEKSRLLSDRFSAERPKGSFSTLEIQRTEQGDSAMYLCASSRDSYNEKLFFGSGTQLSVL.

The chain joins TRBV29-1 to TRBJ2-1; TCRdb picks TRBD1, but there is no DNA to check that call. Germline CDR1 and CDR2: SQVTM and ANQGSEA. The CDR3 length is 18 residues. CDR3 residues: CSVLGTEGPLDSYNEQFF.

The V gene is TRBV12-3 or TRBV12-4, the J gene TRBJ2-1; TCRdb's D call of TRBD1 is untestable without DNA. The CDR3 spans 12 residues. CDR3 residues: CASSTMGAERFF.

The rearrangement links TRBV5-4 to TRBJ2-5; the D call of TRBD2 rests on TCRdb alone, since no DNA is present to check it. The CDR3 consists of 17 residues. Germline loops: CDR1 SGHNT, CDR2 YYREEE (reference sequence). The CDR3 sequence is CASSLEVGLAVEETQYF.

The rearrangement uses TRBV7-8 and TRBJ2-7; TCRdb indicates TRBD2, and absent DNA this call remains unverified. CDR1 is SGHVS, CDR2 FQNEAQ, per germline. The CDR3 runs 16 residues. Here the CDR3 reads CASSLAGGLYTYEQYF.

The V call is TRBV27, the J call TRBJ1-2; the TCRdb call, TRBD1, lacks DNA for checking. CDR3 size: 16 residues. The germline gives CDR1 MNHEY, CDR2 SMNVEV (reference sequence). The CDR3 protein is CASSLRRTGGIDGYTF.